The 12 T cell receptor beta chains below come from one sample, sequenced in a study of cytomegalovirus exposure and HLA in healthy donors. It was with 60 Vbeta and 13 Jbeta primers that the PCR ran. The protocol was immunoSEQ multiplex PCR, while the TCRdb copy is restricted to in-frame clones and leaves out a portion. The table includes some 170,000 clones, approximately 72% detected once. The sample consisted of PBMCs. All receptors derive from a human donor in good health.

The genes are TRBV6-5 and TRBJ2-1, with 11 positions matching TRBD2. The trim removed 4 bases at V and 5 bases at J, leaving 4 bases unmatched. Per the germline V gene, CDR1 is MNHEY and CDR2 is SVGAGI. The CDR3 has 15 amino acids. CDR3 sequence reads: CASSLGTSGHNEQFF. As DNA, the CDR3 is TGTGCCAGCAGTTTGGGGACTAGCGGCCACAATGAGCAGTTCTTC.

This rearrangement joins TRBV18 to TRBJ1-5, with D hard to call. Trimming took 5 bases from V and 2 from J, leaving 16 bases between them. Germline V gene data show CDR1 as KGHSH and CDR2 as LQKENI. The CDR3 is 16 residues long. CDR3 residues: CASSIATVRGNQPQHF. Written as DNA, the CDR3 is TGTGCCAGCTCAATAGCGACCGTAAGGGGCAATCAGCCCCAGCATTTT.

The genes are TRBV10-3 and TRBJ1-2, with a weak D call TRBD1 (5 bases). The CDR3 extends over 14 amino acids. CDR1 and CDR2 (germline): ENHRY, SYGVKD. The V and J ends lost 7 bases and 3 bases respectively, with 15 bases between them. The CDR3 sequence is CAITSRQGDYGYTF. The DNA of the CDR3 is TGTGCCATCACGAGCCGTCAGGGCGACTATGGCTACACCTTC.

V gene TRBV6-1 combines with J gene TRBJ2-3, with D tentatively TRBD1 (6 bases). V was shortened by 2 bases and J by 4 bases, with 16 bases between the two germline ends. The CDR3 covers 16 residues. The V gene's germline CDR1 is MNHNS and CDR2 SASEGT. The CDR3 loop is CASSEFLTPGADTQYF. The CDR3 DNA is TGTGCCAGCAGTGAATTTCTGACCCCAGGGGCAGATACGCAGTATTTT.

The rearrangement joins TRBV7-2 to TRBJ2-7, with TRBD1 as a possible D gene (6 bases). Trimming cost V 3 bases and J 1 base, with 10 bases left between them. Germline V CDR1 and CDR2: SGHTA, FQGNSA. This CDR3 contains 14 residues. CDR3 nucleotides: TGTGCCAGCAGCTTGGTAGACAGGTCCTACGAGCAGTACTTC. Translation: CASSLVDRSYEQYF.

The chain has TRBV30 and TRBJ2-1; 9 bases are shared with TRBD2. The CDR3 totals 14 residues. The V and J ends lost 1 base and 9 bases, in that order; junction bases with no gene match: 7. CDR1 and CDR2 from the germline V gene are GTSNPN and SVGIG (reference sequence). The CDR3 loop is CAWSDKRGDVEQFF. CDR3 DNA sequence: TGTGCCTGGAGTGACAAGCGGGGGGACGTTGAGCAGTTCTTC.

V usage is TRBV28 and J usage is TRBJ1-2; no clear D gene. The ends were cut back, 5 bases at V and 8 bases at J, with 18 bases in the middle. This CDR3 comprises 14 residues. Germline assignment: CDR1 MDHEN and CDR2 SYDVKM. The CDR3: CASSIPGGSGGYTF. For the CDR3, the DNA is TGTGCCAGCAGTATCCCGGGAGGGTCGGGAGGCTACACCTTC.

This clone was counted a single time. CDR3 bases: TGTGCCAGCAGCTGCTGTCCGAGGGAGACCCAGTACTTC. Translation gives CASSCCPRETQYF. The chain combines TRBV5-5 with TRBJ2-5, with no clear D. Germline assignment: CDR1 SGHKS and CDR2 YYEKEE (reference sequence). The length of the CDR3 is 13 residues. V shed 3 bases and J shed 5 bases, with 11 bases lying between them. The full variable domain, rest sourced from reference TRBV5-5 and TRBJ2-5, is DAGVTQSPTHLIKTRGQQVTLRCSPISGHKSVSWYQQVLGQGPQFIFQYYEKEERGRGNFPDRFSARQFPNYSSELNVNALLLGDSALYLCASSCCPRETQYFGPGTRLLVL.

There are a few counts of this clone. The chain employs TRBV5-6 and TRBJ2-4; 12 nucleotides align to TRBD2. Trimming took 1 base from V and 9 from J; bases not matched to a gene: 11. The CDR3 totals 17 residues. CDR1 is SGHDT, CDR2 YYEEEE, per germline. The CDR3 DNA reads TGTGCCAGCAGCTTGCGGTTGCTAGCGGGGGGGCATAGCATTCAGTACTTC. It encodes CASSLRLLAGGHSIQYF.

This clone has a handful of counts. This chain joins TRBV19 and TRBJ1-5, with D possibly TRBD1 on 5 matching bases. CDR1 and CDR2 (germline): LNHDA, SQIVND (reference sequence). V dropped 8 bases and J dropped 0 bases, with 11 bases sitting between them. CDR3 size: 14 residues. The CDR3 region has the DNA TGTGCCAGTTCACCACAGGCTAGCAATCAGCCCCAGCATTTT. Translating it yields CASSPQASNQPQHF.

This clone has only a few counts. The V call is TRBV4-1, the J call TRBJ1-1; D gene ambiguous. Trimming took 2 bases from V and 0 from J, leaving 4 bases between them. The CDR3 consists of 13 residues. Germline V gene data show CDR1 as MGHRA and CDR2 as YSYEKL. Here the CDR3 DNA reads TGCGCCAGCAGCCAAATCTTGAACACTGAAGCTTTCTTT. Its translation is CASSQILNTEAFF.

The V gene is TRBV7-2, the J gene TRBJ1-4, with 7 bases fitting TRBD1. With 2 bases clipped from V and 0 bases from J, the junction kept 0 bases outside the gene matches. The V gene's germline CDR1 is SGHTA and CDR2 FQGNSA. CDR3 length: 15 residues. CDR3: CASSLRGPTNEKLFF. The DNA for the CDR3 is TGTGCCAGCAGCTTAAGGGGGCCAACTAATGAAAAACTGTTTTTT.